This T cell receptor (beta chain) is drawn from a study of blood T cell repertoires in COVID-19. Whole-study context: PBMCs, B-cell-depleted T cells, or T cells provided the cDNA or gDNA that made up the material.

Study processing details: Cell counts per sample came from amplifying reference gene primers. The assay was immunoSEQ multiplex PCR, and TCRdb's table has in-frame clones only and misses some. V, J and clone size derive from that table, while D and trimming were established from the DNA sequence. The sample contains some 340,000 clones, about four fifths of which appear only once. The sequencing sample was made of peripheral blood. The clonotype was recovered from a man aged 25 to 45 with active or convalescent COVID-19.

DNA of the CDR3: TGCGCCAGCAGCTTGGTTTTCCGGTTGAGCACAGATACGCAGTATTTT. Protein product: CASSLVFRLSTDTQYF. The chain has TRBV5-1 and TRBJ2-3, with D uncertain. This CDR3 comprises 16 residues. Germline V gives CDR1 SGHRS, CDR2 YFSETQ. Deletions cut 0 bases from V and 0 bases from J, with 11 bases between.